These 18 T cell receptor beta chains share one sample of origin, sequenced in a study of cytomegalovirus exposure and HLA in healthy donors. The PCR used 60 Vbeta and 13 Jbeta primers. Using immunoSEQ multiplex PCR, the repertoire was profiled, and TCRdb retains in-frame clones only, with some absent. The sample lists some 67,000 clones, roughly 80% seen once, with under 3% in the top ten. What was sequenced was PBMCs. These receptors came from a woman in her twenties or thirties in good health and CMV-seronegative.

The chain recombines TRBV5-1 with TRBJ2-6, with 9 bases lining up with TRBD1. The CDR3 covers 18 residues. CDR1 is SGHRS and CDR2 is YFSETQ in the germline V gene. V trimming: 0 bases; J trimming: 2 bases; junction bases outside the gene matches: 6. CDR3 in amino acids: CASSLDGTGTTGANVLTF. The DNA of the CDR3 is TGCGCCAGCAGCTTGGACGGGACAGGGACTACTGGGGCCAACGTCCTGACTTTC. Complete variable domain (other parts from reference TRBV5-1 and TRBJ2-6): KAGVTQTPRYLIKTRGQQVTLSCSPISGHRSVSWYQQTPGQGLQFLFEYFSETQRNKGNFPGRFSGRQFSNSRSEMNVSTLELGDSALYLCASSLDGTGTTGANVLTFGAGSRLTVL.

This clone was counted a few times. V gene TRBV7-2 combines with J gene TRBJ1-2, with TRBD1 matching 10 bases. Germline assignment: CDR1 SGHTA and CDR2 FQGNSA. J gave up 8 bases and V 4 bases, and 4 bases lay outside the gene matches. This CDR3 is built from 13 residues. The CDR3 DNA sequence: TGTGCCAGCAGCTCGACAGGGGGCGAGGGCTACACCTTC. Residues: CASSSTGGEGYTF.

The V and J genes are TRBV15 and TRBJ1-2; D is uncertain. The CDR3 is 15 residues long. Trimming shortened V by 0 bases and J by 2 bases, and 10 bases separated the two germline ends. Germline CDR1 and CDR2: LNHNV and YYDKDF (reference sequence). The CDR3 bases are TGTGCCACCAGCAGAGATCTGCTCCTAAACTATGGCTACACCTTC. It codes for CATSRDLLLNYGYTF.

The chain uses TRBV11-2 and TRBJ2-7, with D possibly TRBD2 on 7 matching bases. Germline assignment: CDR1 SGHAT and CDR2 FQNNGV. Between the trimmed V and J ends, which lost 7 bases and 6 bases, there was a span of 16 bases. CDR3 length equals 13 residues. The CDR3 reads CASTPRGAGEQYF. CDR3 nucleotide sequence: TGTGCCAGCACCCCCCGGGGGGCGGGCGAGCAGTACTTC.

The rearrangement joins TRBV29-1 to TRBJ2-1, with 7 bases matching TRBD2. The length of the CDR3 is 15 residues. Germline assignment: CDR1 SQVTM and CDR2 ANQGSEA. After removal of 0 bases from V and 7 bases from J, the junction contained 9 bases not matched to a gene. The CDR3 protein is CSVEDQQRGLNEQFF. CDR3 nucleotide sequence: TGCAGCGTTGAAGATCAACAGCGGGGCCTAAATGAGCAGTTCTTC.

The CDR3 is CASSSSIGNEQFF. CDR3 nucleotides: TGTGCCAGTAGTAGCTCTATCGGCAATGAGCAGTTCTTC. The V and J genes are TRBV19 and TRBJ2-1, with unresolved D. This CDR3 is 13 amino acids long. The V and J ends lost 4 bases and 6 bases respectively, with 10 bases between them. Germline CDR1 reads LNHDA; CDR2 reads SQIVND (reference sequence).

The chain couples TRBV2 to TRBJ1-5; 9 bases line up with TRBD1. The CDR3 runs 19 residues. The germline gives CDR1 SNHLY, CDR2 FYNNEI. The J segment lost 0 bases and the V segment lost 6 bases, leaving 15 bases of the junction unmatched. In DNA form, the CDR3 reads TGTGCCAGCAGCGGGGGACAGGGAAGTCGATATGGTAGCAATCAGCCCCAGCATTTT. Translation: CASSGGQGSRYGSNQPQHF.

The V call is TRBV28, the J call TRBJ2-3; D is perhaps TRBD2 (6 bases). V dropped 6 bases and J dropped 2 bases, with 18 bases sitting between them. The CDR3 is made up of 16 amino acids. From germline, CDR1 is MDHEN and CDR2 SYDVKM. The CDR3 reads CASRPKAGEYTDTQYF. In DNA form, the CDR3 reads TGTGCCAGCAGACCCAAAGCGGGCGAATACACAGATACGCAGTATTTT.

This chain uses TRBV19 with TRBJ1-3; a possible D gene is TRBD1 (5 bases). The CDR3 loop spans 14 amino acids. V was shortened by 7 bases and J by 0 bases, with 10 bases between the two germline ends. The germline V gene encodes CDR1 LNHDA and CDR2 SQIVND (reference sequence). The CDR3 nucleotides are TGTGCCAGTAAGGGGTTTACCTCTGGAAACACCATATATTTT. Translating gives CASKGFTSGNTIYF. Together with reference TRBV19 and TRBJ1-3, the CDR3 gives the full variable domain: DGGITQSPKYLFRKEGQNVTLSCEQNLNHDAMYWYRQDPGQGLRLIYYSQIVNDFQKGDIAEGYSVSREKKESFPLTVTSAQKNPTAFYLCASKGFTSGNTIYFGEGSWLTVV.

V is TRBV7-9 and J is TRBJ2-1; no definite D call. Trimming stripped 7 bases from V and 3 bases from J, with 7 bases between. The CDR3 consists of 12 residues. In germline, CDR1 is SEHNR, CDR2 FQNEAQ (reference sequence). The CDR3 DNA follows: TGTGCCAGCAACAGTGGCTACAATGAGCAGTTCTTC. The encoded protein is CASNSGYNEQFF.

This clone was seen a single time. This chain links TRBV7-9 with TRBJ1-1; no definite D call. Germline V lookup: CDR1 SEHNR, CDR2 FQNEAQ (reference sequence). V lost 8 bases to trimming and J lost 1 base, with 17 bases between them. The CDR3 sequence is 15 residues long. The CDR3 protein is CASHFGGSGNTEAFF. CDR3 coding DNA: TGTGCCAGCCATTTCGGAGGGTCAGGGAACACTGAAGCTTTCTTT.

The chain carries TRBV5-1 and TRBJ2-7, with TRBD1 matching over 8 bases. CDR1 and CDR2 (germline): SGHRS, YFSETQ. Trimming removed 4 bases from V and 1 base from J; junction bases left unmatched: 7. This CDR3 region has 15 residues. CDR3 protein: CASSPGTGPSYEQYF. The CDR3 DNA reads as TGCGCCAGCAGCCCGGGGACAGGACCATCCTACGAGCAGTACTTC.

This sequence joins TRBV4-1 and TRBJ2-1; TRBD2 matches at 8 bases. Per the germline V gene, CDR1 is MGHRA and CDR2 is YSYEKL. The CDR3 spans 17 residues. With V trimmed by 1 base and J by 4 bases, 9 bases remained unmatched. CDR3 DNA sequence: TGCGCCAGCAGCCAAGTAAGGCGGGGGGCCACATACAATGAGCAGTTCTTC. Translating gives CASSQVRRGATYNEQFF.

The rearrangement links TRBV30 to TRBJ1-5, with 7 bases that match TRBD1. Germline trimming cut 2 bases from V and 4 bases from J; bases unmatched to any gene: 2. This CDR3 spans 13 amino acids. Germline CDR1 and CDR2: GTSNPN and SVGIG (reference sequence). CDR3 in DNA: TGTGCCTGGAGTAGGGACAGTAATCAGCCCCAGCATTTT. As protein: CAWSRDSNQPQHF.

The J gene is TRBJ2-3, the V gene TRBV5-1; D is unresolved. CDR1 and CDR2 from the germline V gene are SGHRS and YFSETQ. V was trimmed by 0 bases and J by 3 bases, leaving 11 bases between them. The CDR3 has 15 amino acids. The chain's CDR3 is CASSLALFTTDTQYF. DNA of the CDR3: TGCGCCAGCAGCTTGGCCCTATTCACTACAGATACGCAGTATTTT. The full variable domain, in which reference TRBV5-1 and TRBJ2-3 provide the parts outside the CDR3, is KAGVTQTPRYLIKTRGQQVTLSCSPISGHRSVSWYQQTPGQGLQFLFEYFSETQRNKGNFPGRFSGRQFSNSRSEMNVSTLELGDSALYLCASSLALFTTDTQYFGPGTRLTVL.

This chain uses TRBV10-2 with TRBJ1-2, with 7 bases that match TRBD1. V lost 4 bases to trimming and J lost 8 bases; unmatched junction nucleotides: 7. The CDR3 totals 13 residues. Germline V gives CDR1 WSHSY, CDR2 SAAADI. CDR3 DNA sequence: TGCGCCAGCAGTGCCCGGACAGGAGAGGGCTACACCTTC. Translated, it gives CASSARTGEGYTF.

This rearrangement joins TRBV27 to TRBJ1-5, with D unclear. This CDR3 spans 14 amino acids. Trimming shortened V by 8 bases and J by 0 bases, and 11 bases separated the two germline ends. Per the germline V gene, CDR1 is MNHEY and CDR2 is SMNVEV (reference sequence). CDR3 amino acids: CASLRAISNQPQHF. The CDR3 nucleotides read TGTGCCAGCTTGAGGGCCATTAGCAATCAGCCCCAGCATTTT.

This chain connects TRBV7-2 to TRBJ1-2; D not resolved. With 1 base removed from V and 6 bases from J, the gap between germline ends came to 3 bases. Germline CDR1 is SGHTA and CDR2 is FQGNSA. The CDR3 totals 11 residues. The CDR3 region has the DNA TGTGCCAGCAGCTTAGACAATGGCTACACCTTC. Encoded protein: CASSLDNGYTF.